One sample yielded the 9 T cell receptor beta chains listed below, sequenced in a study of a mutant IDH1 vaccine in newly diagnosed glioma (dated by TCRdb to the early 2020s). This specimen's time point label, interpreted: baseline, week 1 (first vaccination visit). What this sample's treatment or condition label stands for: pre-vaccination baseline after standard-of-care therapy. The library came from the immunoSEQ multiplex PCR assay. As stored in TCRdb, this immuneACCESS dataset retains in-frame rearrangements with V and J assigned. A fraction of the clones does not appear; measured against another copy, unresolved V genes explain less than half of the discrepancy, and the remainder lacks a known reason. This sample is represented by about 15,000 clones; 85% to 90% of them were singletons. Jointly, the top ten make up 9% of the sample. The specimen was PBMCs, collected from a glioma patient treated with radiotherapy, temozolomide or both. These receptors were obtained from a woman aged 40 to 55 with glioma. Some clones in this sample may be carry-over from other donors' samples.

The chain couples TRBV19 to TRBJ1-4; D ambiguous. CDR1 LNHDA and CDR2 SQIVND come from the germline V gene (reference sequence). Trimming shortened V by 3 bases and J by 5 bases, and 10 bases separated the two germline ends. The CDR3 is made up of 14 amino acids. Here the CDR3 reads CASSMELINEKLFF. CDR3 coding DNA: TGTGCCAGTAGTATGGAGCTAATAAATGAAAAACTGTTTTTT.

The gene calls are TRBV15 and TRBJ2-7, with D possibly matching TRBD1 (6 bases). CDR1 is LNHNV, CDR2 YYDKDF, per germline (reference sequence). The CDR3 loop spans 14 amino acids. V lost 0 bases, J lost 5 bases, and 11 bases lay in between. The CDR3 DNA sequence: TGTGCCACCAGCAGAGATGGTCAGGGGCACGAGCAGTACTTC. Protein product: CATSRDGQGHEQYF.

This chain joins TRBV7-2 and TRBJ1-2; possibly TRBD1 for D (5 bases). Germline V gives CDR1 SGHTA, CDR2 FQGNSA. Trimming took 5 bases from V and 8 from J, leaving 27 bases between them. The CDR3 loop spans 17 amino acids. For the CDR3, the DNA is TGTGCCAGCAGCGGGGGTCGGCCTCTTCTTTCATCCTACGGCTACACCTTC. Translating gives CASSGGRPLLSSYGYTF.

The chain recombines TRBV5-4 with TRBJ2-3; unclear D gene. CDR1 and CDR2 from the germline V gene are SGHNT and YYREEE (reference sequence). Trimming cost V 6 bases and J 1 base, with 9 bases left between them. The CDR3 length is 13 residues. The CDR3 protein is CASNSVGTDTQYF. The CDR3, as DNA: TGTGCCAGCAACAGTGTGGGCACAGATACGCAGTATTTT.

The chain links TRBV10-1 to TRBJ2-1; D is possibly TRBD2 (5 bases). The V and J ends lost 0 bases and 0 bases respectively, with 21 bases between them. The CDR3 consists of 20 residues. Germline V gives CDR1 WNHNN, CDR2 SYGVQD (reference sequence). CDR3 residues: CASSESTGLENRVSYNEQFF. In DNA, the CDR3 is TGCGCCAGCAGTGAGTCGACGGGGTTGGAGAATCGAGTCTCCTACAATGAGCAGTTCTTC.

The count of this clone is one. The chain joins TRBV25-1 to TRBJ1-2; tentative D call: TRBD1 (5 bases). Germline assignment: CDR1 MGHDK and CDR2 SYGVNS. The CDR3 spans 14 residues. The V and J ends lost 0 bases and 5 bases respectively, with 10 bases between them. CDR3: CASSEYSQGYGYTF. In DNA, the CDR3 is TGTGCCAGCAGTGAATATAGTCAGGGATATGGCTACACCTTC.

The chain uses TRBV27 and TRBJ2-3; no firm D call. V lost 4 bases, J lost 7 bases, and 9 bases lay in between. The CDR3 consists of 12 residues. CDR1 MNHEY and CDR2 SMNVEV come from the germline V gene (reference sequence). The CDR3 DNA reads TGTGCCAGCAGTTCCAGATTGAATACGCAGTATTTT. This codes for CASSSRLNTQYF.

Worth noting for this clone: A junction boundary mismatches the germline segment, possibly from a read error. The CDR3 loop is CASSLDGSYEQYF. For the CDR3, the DNA is TGTGCCAGCAGCCTAGACGGATCCTACGAGCAGTACTTC. This rearrangement joins TRBV11-2 to TRBJ2-7; D is uncertain. This CDR3 is 13 amino acids long. The germline V gene has CDR1 SGHAT and CDR2 FQNNGV.

The V and J genes are TRBV11-1 and TRBJ1-3; D is perhaps TRBD1 (6 bases). Germline CDR1 is SGHAT and CDR2 is FQDESV (reference sequence). V lost 5 bases to trimming and J lost 2 bases, with 13 bases between them. This CDR3 contains 15 residues. CDR3 protein: CASSARKGAGNTIYF. The CDR3 DNA follows: TGTGCCAGCAGCGCGCGAAAGGGGGCTGGAAACACCATATATTTT.